The 25 T cell receptor beta chains reported below all come from one sample, sequenced in a study of T cells after yellow fever vaccination. TCRdb analysed the 5' RACE reads with MiXCR anew, one entry per CDR3 protein. Of fewer than 450,000 distinct CDR3 sequences listed, about 4% are singletons. The sequencing used PBMCs, collected 5 days after the yellow fever booster vaccination. Source of these receptors: a man younger than 35 who received the YFV17D yellow fever vaccine.

The gene calls are TRBV28 and TRBJ1-2; 8 positions agree with TRBD1. V dropped 4 bases and J dropped 9; count of bases not matched to a gene: 13. This CDR3 region has 15 residues. Germline loops: CDR1 MDHEN, CDR2 SYDVKM. CDR3 nucleotide sequence: TGTGCCAGCAGTTCCCCCGGACGGCAGGGGGCCAGCTACACCTTC. Translating it yields CASSSPGRQGASYTF.

This clonotype was counted ten times or more. The V gene is TRBV29-1, the J gene TRBJ2-1; D not certain. Germline V gives CDR1 SQVTM, CDR2 ANQGSEA. The CDR3 loop spans 12 amino acids. The V gene lost 2 bases and the J gene lost 12 bases, with 14 bases spanning the gap. The CDR3, as DNA: TGCAGCGTTGAAATACGGGCCTTAGCGCAGTTCTTC. The encoded protein is CSVEIRALAQFF.

This sequence joins TRBV20-1 and TRBJ2-1; 7 bases align to TRBD2. Germline V gene data show CDR1 as DFQATT and CDR2 as SNEGSKA (reference sequence). The CDR3 loop spans 15 amino acids. J lost 4 bases, V lost 0 bases, and 6 bases had no gene match. Written as DNA, the CDR3 is TGCAGTGCTAGAGATCAGCGGGGAGCATACAATGAGCAGTTCTTC. Amino acid sequence: CSARDQRGAYNEQFF.

This clonotype occurred many times. V and J are TRBV6-2 or TRBV6-3 and TRBJ2-7, with TRBD1 as a possible D gene (6 bases). The ends were cut back, 6 bases at V and 4 bases at J, with 19 bases in the middle. Germline CDR1 is MNHEY and CDR2 is SVGEGT. The CDR3 consists of 15 residues. Written as DNA, the CDR3 is TGTGCCAGCAGCTTCTATGGCAGGGGTTTTTACGAGCAGTACGTC. Protein: CASSFYGRGFYEQYV.

This clonotype was counted ten times or more. This chain connects TRBV2 to TRBJ2-3; tentatively, D is TRBD1 (6 bases). The CDR3 runs 15 residues. CDR1 and CDR2 (germline): SNHLY, FYNNEI. V lost 1 base and J lost 1, with 9 bases in between. CDR3 sequence: CASSEVGARTDTQYF. DNA of the CDR3: TGTGCCAGCAGTGAAGTGGGGGCCCGCACAGATACGCAGTATTTT.

The sample holds a few counts of this clonotype. The chain has TRBV12-3 or TRBV12-4 and TRBJ2-5; 11 positions agree with TRBD1. V lost 6 bases to trimming and J lost 5 bases; unmatched junction nucleotides: 11. There are 16 residues in the CDR3. CDR3 protein: CASSPRTGGAPETQYF. The CDR3 nucleotides are TGTGCCAGCAGCCCACGGACAGGGGGCGCGCCGGAGACCCAGTACTTC.

This clonotype has only a few counts. This chain joins TRBV20-1 and TRBJ2-3; D gene uncertain. Germline assignment: CDR1 DFQATT and CDR2 SNEGSKA (reference sequence). The V and J ends lost 2 bases and 4 bases respectively, with 10 bases between them. This CDR3 has 13 amino acids. CDR3 DNA sequence: TGCAGTGCTAGATTTAGTGGTGCAGATACGCAGTATTTT. Its protein is CSARFSGADTQYF.

J is TRBJ2-3 and V is TRBV7-2; 14 bases line up with TRBD2. Looked up from germline, CDR1 is SGHTA and CDR2 is FQGNSA. The CDR3 has 15 residues. J was trimmed by 5 bases and V by 5 bases; bases with no gene match: 3. The CDR3 protein is CASSRLAGGGDTQYF. The CDR3 DNA sequence: TGTGCCAGCAGCCGACTAGCGGGGGGGGGAGATACGCAGTATTTT.

This clonotype was seen more than once but under ten times. The chain couples TRBV4-1 to TRBJ2-2; D ambiguous. The CDR3 has 16 amino acids. V shed 1 base and J shed 1 base, with 10 bases lying between them. Germline CDR1 and CDR2: MGHRA and YSYEKL. This CDR3 reads CASSQGMKRNTGELFF. DNA of the CDR3: TGCGCCAGCAGCCAAGGCATGAAAAGGAACACCGGGGAGCTGTTTTTT.

The genes are TRBV5-8 and TRBJ1-1, with D perhaps matching TRBD1 (6 bases). Trimming removed 6 bases from V and 6 bases from J, with 15 bases in between. Germline lookup yields CDR1 SGHTS and CDR2 YDEGEE. The CDR3 sequence is 13 residues long. CDR3 protein: CASKAVRGAEAFF. CDR3 coding DNA: TGTGCCAGCAAAGCAGTGAGGGGGGCTGAAGCTTTCTTT.

This clonotype was recorded at least ten times. The V and J genes are TRBV9 and TRBJ1-1; D is uncertain. The CDR3 spans 16 residues. The V end was cut by 3 bases, the J end by 3 bases, with 18 bases between. CDR1 is SGDLS, CDR2 YYNGEE, per germline. In DNA form, the CDR3 reads TGTGCCAGCAGCGCCTCCCGGTCGGGAAGAGACACTGAAGCTTTCTTT. Encoded protein: CASSASRSGRDTEAFF.

The chain combines TRBV7-2 with TRBJ2-3; TRBD2 matches 10 bases. The junction had 5 bases not matched to a gene; V was cut back by 6 bases and J by 5 bases. This CDR3 is built from 14 residues. Looked up from germline, CDR1 is SGHTA and CDR2 is FQGNSA. CDR3 nucleotides: TGTGCCAGCAGTACGAGCGGGAGGGGAGATACGCAGTATTTT. As protein: CASSTSGRGDTQYF.

This clonotype appeared once. J is TRBJ2-1 and V is TRBV19; D perhaps matches TRBD2 (5 bases). V lost 10 bases and J lost 9, with 16 bases in between. Germline V gene lookup returns CDR1 LNHDA and CDR2 SQIVND (reference sequence). There are 12 residues in the CDR3. The CDR3 region is CATSLGGSEQFF. The CDR3 DNA reads TGTGCCACCTCATTAGGAGGTAGTGAGCAGTTCTTC.

In regard to this clonotype: One end of the junction does not line up with germline, which may come from a read error. The chain links TRBV4-2 to TRBJ2-6, with a tentative D call TRBD2 (5 bases). Germline CDR1 and CDR2: LGHNA and YNFKEQ. This CDR3 has 15 amino acids. The CDR3 coding sequence is TGTGCCAGCAGCCAAGATCTCTGGTCTAGGTCCAAGGAGGCTTTC. This encodes CASSQDLWSRSKEAF.

At least ten counts were recorded for this clonotype. V and J are TRBV5-6 and TRBJ2-2; 11 positions match TRBD2. Germline V gene sequence: CDR1 SGHDT, CDR2 YYEEEE. The V and J ends lost 0 bases and 2 bases, in that order; junction bases with no gene match: 6. The CDR3 spans 18 residues. The chain's CDR3 is CASSLVPSGGPNTGELFF. The DNA for the CDR3 is TGTGCCAGCAGCTTGGTTCCTAGCGGGGGGCCCAACACCGGGGAGCTGTTTTTT.

CDR3 sequence reads: CASSPGPSSNQPQHF. The DNA of the CDR3 is TGTGCCAGCAGCCCAGGACCGAGTAGCAATCAGCCCCAGCATTTT. This chain links TRBV7-9 with TRBJ1-5; D is unresolved. Germline loops: CDR1 SEHNR, CDR2 FQNEAQ (reference sequence). V lost 5 bases, J lost 0 bases, and 11 bases lay in between. The CDR3 is made up of 15 amino acids.

Ten or more counts support this clonotype. The chain links TRBV20-1 to TRBJ1-5; TRBD1 matches at 7 bases. This CDR3 has 13 residues. J lost 3 bases, V lost 5 bases, and 4 bases had no gene match. Germline V CDR1 and CDR2: DFQATT, SNEGSKA (reference sequence). In DNA, the CDR3 is TGCAGTGCTTTACAGGGGCCCAATCAGCCCCAGCATTTT. Protein sequence: CSALQGPNQPQHF.

Only a few counts were recorded for this clonotype. The chain links TRBV18 to TRBJ2-5, with TRBD2 identical over 11 bases. Per the germline V gene, CDR1 is KGHSH and CDR2 is LQKENI. The CDR3 contains 16 residues. Unmatched junction bases numbered 2, after V lost 0 bases and J lost 2 bases. CDR3 nucleotides: TGTGCCAGCTCACCACCGAGACTAGCGGGGCAAGAGACCCAGTACTTC. This sequence encodes CASSPPRLAGQETQYF. Full variable domain (outside the CDR3, taken from reference TRBV18 and TRBJ2-5): NAGVMQNPRHLVRRRGQEARLRCSPMKGHSHVYWYRQLPEEGLKFMVYLQKENIIDESGMPKERFSAEFPKEGPSILRIQQVVRGDSAAYFCASSPPRLAGQETQYFGPGTRLLVL.

This clonotype was detected a few times. The chain joins TRBV28 to TRBJ2-7; TRBD1 agrees at 8 bases. With 5 bases clipped from V and 5 bases from J, the junction kept 5 bases outside the gene matches. Germline V gives CDR1 MDHEN, CDR2 SYDVKM. The CDR3 runs 13 residues. The CDR3, as DNA: TGTGCCAGCAGTCCCATGGACAGGGACGAGCAGTACGTC. Residues: CASSPMDRDEQYV.

This clonotype was recorded a few times. The chain is built from TRBV5-6 and TRBJ1-1; D not certain. Germline assignment: CDR1 SGHDT and CDR2 YYEEEE. V lost 2 bases to trimming and J lost 0 bases, with 8 bases between them. The CDR3 is 14 amino acids. The CDR3 region has the DNA TGTGCCAGCAGCTTCCTGAACGTGAACACTGAAGCTTTCTTT. As protein: CASSFLNVNTEAFF.

The chain carries TRBV29-1 and TRBJ2-1; D remains ambiguous. The CDR3 sequence is 13 residues long. The V end was cut by 0 bases, the J end by 3 bases, with 6 bases between. Looked up from germline, CDR1 is SQVTM and CDR2 is ANQGSEA. As DNA, the CDR3 is TGCAGCGTTGAAGACCACAGCTACAATGAGCAGTTCTTC. It encodes CSVEDHSYNEQFF.

The chain couples TRBV10-3 to TRBJ2-6, with TRBD1 matching over 8 bases. CDR3 length equals 17 residues. The germline CDR1 and CDR2 sequences are ENHRY and SYGVKD. The junction had 6 bases not matched to a gene; V was cut back by 4 bases and J by 1 base. CDR3 bases: TGTGCCATCAGTGTTGCAGGGGGCTTTTCTGGGGCCAACGTCCTGACTTTC. Translation gives CAISVAGGFSGANVLTF.

The sample holds many counts of this clonotype. The chain employs TRBV29-1 and TRBJ2-5; 7 bases agree with TRBD2. Losses at the gene ends were 7 bases for V and 2 bases for J; bases not matched to a gene: 16. Germline values: CDR1 SQVTM, CDR2 ANQGSEA. The CDR3 covers 16 residues. CDR3 residues: CSAPLGLAADQETQYF. The CDR3 DNA sequence: TGCAGCGCCCCCCTGGGGCTAGCGGCCGATCAAGAGACCCAGTACTTC.

This clonotype was counted a few times. The V and J genes are TRBV7-9 and TRBJ1-3, with D hard to call. This CDR3 is 11 amino acids long. Germline V gene data show CDR1 as SEHNR and CDR2 as FQNEAQ (reference sequence). Trimming stripped 5 bases from V and 7 bases from J, with 6 bases between. The CDR3 sequence is CASSSPNTIYF. CDR3 in DNA: TGTGCCAGCAGCAGTCCGAACACCATATATTTT.

This chain connects TRBV4-3 to TRBJ2-7; 8 bases match TRBD1. Germline loops: CDR1 LGHNA, CDR2 YSLEER. Trimming at V came to 4 bases and at J to 2 bases, leaving 10 bases not matched to a gene. The CDR3 totals 16 residues. The CDR3 DNA sequence: TGCGCCAGCAGCCTCCGACAGGGGAGAATCCCCTACGAGCAGTACGTC. It translates to CASSLRQGRIPYEQYV.